Detailed here is one T cell receptor beta chain. Its antigen is not known. This record belongs to a study of STAT3 mutations in large granular lymphocyte leukemia. Study findings and constraints: At least one immunodominant TCR beta clonotype appeared in every T-cell large granular lymphocyte leukemia patient. Clonal expansion was inferred from other time points because no sample existed at each clone's first appearance.

Between the trimmed V and J ends, which lost 5 bases and 2 bases, there was a span of 10 bases. In germline, CDR1 is KGHSH, CDR2 LQKENI. The CDR3 is 13 amino acids. Libraries were prepared by immunoSEQ multiplex PCR; TCRdb keeps only in-frame clonotypes and omits some of them. Here the sample spans 3,200 or so clones, approximately 87% being singletons. Sequencing was carried out using peripheral blood mononuclear cells. The rearrangement joins TRBV18 to TRBJ2-7; D is unclear. The source is a man between 35 and 55 years old with T-cell large granular lymphocyte leukemia. Some clones in this sample may be carry-over from other donors' samples. Written as DNA, the CDR3 is TGTGCCAGCTCAGGACGGATTACCTACGAGCAGTACTTC. Translated, it gives CASSGRITYEQYF. The full variable domain, with the rest looked up from reference TRBV18 and TRBJ2-7, is NAGVMQNPRHLVRRRGQEARLRCSPMKGHSHVYWYRQLPEEGLKFMVYLQKENIIDESGMPKERFSAEFPKEGPSILRIQQVVRGDSAAYFCASSGRITYEQYFGPGTRLTVT.